These 14 T cell receptor beta chains were sequenced from one sample in a study of vaccination and CD4 T cells after COVID-19. Once obtained from cultured CD4+ T cells, the DNA was sequenced using the Oncomine TCR Beta short-read assay. TCRdb re-analysed the PCR reads in MiXCR, keeping a single row per CDR3 protein. The table includes 25,000 to 30,000 distinct CDR3 sequences, around two fifths detected once. As for time point: late sampling 161 to 241 days after vaccination in a few convalescent patients. As for treatment: roughly ten-day PBMC culture with coronavirus spike peptide pools or control peptides (ViraFEST assay). Their specific antigens are unknown. The source was CD4+ T cells from blood, cultured in vitro, collected about 7 months after SARS-CoV-2 vaccination. These receptors all come from a human donor who had recovered from COVID-19.

V gene TRBV20-1 combines with J gene TRBJ1-6; D unclear. The CDR3 is made up of 11 amino acids. CDR1 is DFQATT, CDR2 SNEGSKA, per germline (reference sequence). V lost 6 bases and J lost 10, with 10 bases in between. The CDR3 bases are TGCAGTGCCTCCTTGGACTCACCCCTCCACTTT. This sequence encodes CSASLDSPLHF.

By frequency in the sample, this clonotype is large. The chain has TRBV4-1 and TRBJ2-7, with TRBD2 matching 12 bases. This CDR3 contains 13 residues. V lost 4 bases to trimming and J lost 6 bases; unmatched junction nucleotides: 1. Looked up from germline, CDR1 is MGHRA and CDR2 is YSYEKL. The CDR3 sequence: CASSPGLAGEQYF. As DNA, the CDR3 is TGCGCCAGCAGCCCGGGACTAGCGGGCGAGCAGTACTTC.

This clonotype has more than one count but fewer than ten. This sequence joins TRBV27 and TRBJ2-7, with 11 positions matching TRBD1. The length of the CDR3 is 16 residues. Germline loops: CDR1 MNHEY, CDR2 SMNVEV (reference sequence). The J segment lost 2 bases and the V segment lost 5 bases, leaving 8 bases of the junction unmatched. CDR3 coding DNA: TGTGCCAGCAGTCTCCGGGACAGGGGGGGAACCTACGAGCAGTACTTC. Residues: CASSLRDRGGTYEQYF.

This rearrangement joins TRBV20-1 to TRBJ2-7; no clear D. With 6 bases removed from V and 1 base from J, the gap between germline ends came to 16 bases. Germline V lookup: CDR1 DFQATT, CDR2 SNEGSKA (reference sequence). The CDR3 length is 14 residues. CDR3 protein: CSALPTPGSYEQYF. The DNA for the CDR3 is TGCAGTGCCTTGCCCACCCCCGGGTCCTACGAGCAGTACTTC.

A few counts support this clonotype. The V and J genes are TRBV15 and TRBJ2-7, with 10 bases fitting TRBD1. There are 17 residues in the CDR3. Trimming cost V 2 bases and J 4 bases; bases outside gene matches: 11. Germline CDR1 reads LNHNV; CDR2 reads YYDKDF (reference sequence). This chain's CDR3 is CATSRSAGDRGRYEQYF. The CDR3 DNA sequence: TGTGCCACCAGCAGATCTGCGGGGGACAGGGGCCGATACGAGCAGTACTTC.

V gene TRBV7-8 combines with J gene TRBJ2-1; weak D call: TRBD2 (6 bases). The V gene lost 5 bases and the J gene lost 5 bases, with 16 bases spanning the gap. CDR1 is SGHVS, CDR2 FQNEAQ, per germline. This CDR3 has 15 residues. CDR3 residues: CASSVEGSGHNEQFF. The CDR3 region has the DNA TGTGCCAGCAGCGTAGAGGGTAGCGGACACAATGAGCAGTTCTTC. The full variable domain, completed using reference TRBV7-8 and TRBJ2-1, is GAGVSQSPRYKVAKRGQDVALRCDPISGHVSLFWYQQALGQGPEFLTYFQNEAQLDKSGLPSDRFFAERPEGSVSTLKIQRTQQEDSAVYLCASSVEGSGHNEQFFGPGTRLTVL.

The rearrangement joins TRBV19 to TRBJ2-2; D is tentatively TRBD1 or TRBD2 (5 bases each). The CDR3 has 15 amino acids. Germline V gives CDR1 LNHDA, CDR2 SQIVND (reference sequence). V gave up 4 bases and J gave up 1 base, with 10 bases separating them. As DNA, the CDR3 is TGTGCCAGTAGTAGGTGGGGGAGGAACACCGGGGAGCTGTTTTTT. Amino acid sequence: CASSRWGRNTGELFF.

This clonotype turned up a few times. J is TRBJ1-2 and V is TRBV7-8, with 8 bases lining up with TRBD1. Trimming removed 4 bases from V and 5 bases from J; junction bases left unmatched: 3. Germline V gene data show CDR1 as SGHVS and CDR2 as FQNEAQ. The CDR3 length is 13 residues. The CDR3 nucleotides read TGTGCCAGCAGCTACGACAGGGGATATGGCTACACCTTC. It is translated as CASSYDRGYGYTF.

This clonotype was counted between two and nine times. The chain is built from TRBV6-5 and TRBJ2-3; no firm D call. The ends were cut back, 2 bases at V and 0 bases at J, with 9 bases in the middle. The germline V gene encodes CDR1 MNHEY and CDR2 SVGAGI. The CDR3 contains 15 residues. The CDR3 protein is CASSYRFTSTDTQYF. In DNA form, the CDR3 reads TGTGCCAGCAGTTACCGGTTTACTAGCACAGATACGCAGTATTTT.

This clonotype was picked up a small number of times. This chain joins TRBV19 and TRBJ2-1, with 7 positions matching TRBD1. The ends lost 9 bases at V and 6 bases at J; junction bases unmatched: 14. The CDR3 consists of 15 residues. The germline V gene encodes CDR1 LNHDA and CDR2 SQIVND (reference sequence). The CDR3 spells CARPRSDRQPNEQFF. The CDR3, as DNA: TGTGCCAGGCCGAGGTCGGACAGGCAACCCAATGAGCAGTTCTTC.

The V call is TRBV27, the J call TRBJ1-6; possible D gene TRBD1, 5 bases. V lost 5 bases, J lost 7 bases, and 15 bases lay in between. The length of the CDR3 is 15 residues. The germline V gene has CDR1 MNHEY and CDR2 SMNVEV (reference sequence). The CDR3 loop is CASSTPGVRNSPLHF. The CDR3 nucleotides read TGTGCCAGCAGTACCCCGGGGGTCAGGAATTCACCCCTCCACTTT.

This clonotype was counted only a few times. V gene TRBV4-2 combines with J gene TRBJ1-2; possible D gene TRBD1, 6 bases. Germline V CDR1 and CDR2: LGHNA, YNFKEQ. This CDR3 spans 13 amino acids. The ends were cut back, 9 bases at V and 6 bases at J, with 17 bases in the middle. This CDR3 is CASSTPTGNGYTF. CDR3 DNA sequence: TGTGCCAGTTCAACTCCAACAGGGAATGGCTACACCTTC.

The chain is built from TRBV10-1 and TRBJ1-1, with D hard to call. This CDR3 is built from 13 residues. The V gene lost 2 bases and the J gene lost 2 bases, with 6 bases spanning the gap. Looked up from germline, CDR1 is WNHNN and CDR2 is SYGVQD (reference sequence). CDR3 DNA: TGCGCCAGCAGTGAGAACTTTAACACTGAAGCTTTCTTT. Its translation: CASSENFNTEAFF.

The table lists this clonotype with a few counts. The chain uses TRBV20-1 and TRBJ2-7; 8 bases are a match to TRBD1. CDR3 length equals 14 residues. Germline V gene lookup returns CDR1 DFQATT and CDR2 SNEGSKA (reference sequence). V shed 6 bases, J shed 3 bases, and the junction held 10 bases outside the gene matches. CDR3 DNA: TGCAGTGCCCGCTTCGACAGGGGTGGCTACGAGCAGTACTTC. This sequence encodes CSARFDRGGYEQYF.